This T cell receptor (beta chain) came from a study of T-cell reconstitution after alpha-beta-depleted transplantation in children (dated by TCRdb to the mid-2010s). With respect to the entire study: Using TCR repertoire profiling, the study followed T-cell immune reconstitution in a quantitative way in children after TCRalphabeta/CD19-depleted allogeneic hematopoietic cell transplantation.

The protocol used for the library was PCR. The instrument was an Illumina HiSeq 2500. TCR libraries were prepared with molecular barcoding, using unique molecular identifiers to normalize TCRbeta repertoire quantification. The raw public reads went through TCRdb reprocessing: fastp at Q25, MiXCR clone calling, in-frame beta chains kept. One record per CDR3 amino acid sequence lists the most common genes and DNA. The sample data list around 530,000 distinct CDR3 sequences, and 30% to 35% of these were observed just once. The top ten constitute about 2.3% of the sample. Of note for this clonotype: The antigen it recognizes is unknown. Qualities for individual bases were not recorded, and no much larger clone is one base off.

V is shortened by 7 bases, J by 2 bases, and the region joining them spans 14 bases. The germline V gene (reference sequence) yields LNHDA for CDR1 and SQIVND for CDR2. Reading from cysteine to phenylalanine, the CDR3 counts 14 amino acids. Only the CDR3 region is kept as DNA, spanning 42 bases read in frame from base 1. This specimen was PBMCs from the stem cell graft donor, taken from the stem cell graft. This TCR was recovered from a human donor who donated a stem cell graft to a child with aplastic anemia. This receptor chain uses TRBV19 and TRBJ1-2; the D gene cannot be resolved reliably. The nucleotide sequence is TGTGCCAGTAACCTGCCGGGTAGGAACTATGGCTACACCTTC. Translated, it gives CASNLPGRNYGYTF.